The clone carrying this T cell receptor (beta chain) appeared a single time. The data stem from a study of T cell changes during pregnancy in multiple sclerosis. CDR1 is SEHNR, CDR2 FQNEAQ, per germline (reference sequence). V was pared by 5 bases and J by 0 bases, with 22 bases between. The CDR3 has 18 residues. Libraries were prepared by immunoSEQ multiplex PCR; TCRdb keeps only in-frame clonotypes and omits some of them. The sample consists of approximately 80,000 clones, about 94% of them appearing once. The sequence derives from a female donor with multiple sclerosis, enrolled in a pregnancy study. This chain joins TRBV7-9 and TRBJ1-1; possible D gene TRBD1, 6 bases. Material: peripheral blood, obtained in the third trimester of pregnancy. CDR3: CASSPIWTEYIMNTEAFF. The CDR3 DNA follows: TGTGCCAGCAGCCCCATTTGGACAGAGTATATCATGAACACTGAAGCTTTCTTT.